This paragraph covers one TCR beta chain sequence. This clonotype was detected only a few times. Its antigen target is currently unknown. No qualities accompany the bases; no much larger clone lies one base away. The record originates from a study of T-cell memory formation after mild COVID-19 (dated by TCRdb to 2020 to 2022). About the study as a whole: Most TCR sequence clusters were specific to one of the two donors. The cohort comprised two young, previously healthy adult volunteers, one female and one male. T-cell clones expanding and contracting after mild COVID-19 in a couple of donors were tracked by longitudinal TCRalpha and TCRbeta repertoire sequencing. Broad study findings and their caveats: SARS-CoV-2 specificity of the second-wave clones peaking on day 37 was not confirmed. Only a couple of mild cases were covered by the study, and larger cohorts that include severe cases with pre-infection samples were considered necessary. Contracting CD4+ clones turned up mainly in the CM and EM memory subsets, whereas EMRA was where CD8+ clones were enriched. Balanced CD4/CD8 phenotypes were observed for clones contracting from day 15 to 85, whereas a bias towards CD4+ was observed for a second wave of clones expanding from day 15 to 37. Some responding clones were detected in pre-infection memory, which suggested that pre-existing cross-reactive memory T cells had joined the SARS-CoV-2 response.

Instrument used: Illumina NovaSeq 6000. TCRalpha and TCRbeta cDNA libraries were built by 5'RACE with constant-segment primers, adding sample barcodes and unique molecular identifiers. RNA was extracted from every sample with Trizol reagent. Libraries were amplified in two PCR steps, with a second sample barcode and Illumina TruSeq adapters added in the second step. The libraries were sequenced on an Illumina NovaSeq using 2 x 150 bp paired-end reads. The authors' pipeline ran thus. The reads were demultiplexed and collapsed into UMI-guided consensus sequences using migec v1.2.7. Using mixcr v2.1.11, UMI consensuses were aligned to TRA and TRB V and J templates and then assembled into clonotypes. Expanded or contracted clonotypes were those called significant by both edgeR and NoisET, with noise models trained on biological replicates. For edgeR calls, a false discovery rate-adjusted p below 0.01 and a log2 fold-change threshold of 1 were applied. PCA with hierarchical clustering of max-normalized trajectories of the 1000 most abundant clonotypes was used as exploratory dynamics analysis. Separately sequenced CD4+ and CD8+ repertoires were used to assign a CD4 or CD8 phenotype to each responding clone. In-frame beta chains were kept once TCRdb had trimmed the public reads at Q25 with fastp and called clones with MiXCR. Here each entry gathers all rows of one CDR3 protein and keeps the most common genes and DNA. None of the V and J calls come from the authors' own analysis; TCRdb made them. The sample includes around 340,000 distinct CDR3 sequences, with around 14% observed a single time. Of the sample, around 22% is held by the ten largest clones.

PBMCs were isolated by Ficoll-Paque density gradient centrifugation. At the junction V is shortened by 7 bases and J by 0 bases; bases outside the gene matches: 4. The germline V gene sets CDR1 to SGHVS and CDR2 to FQNEAQ. The CDR3 runs 15 residues from the cysteine to the phenylalanine. Only the CDR3 part of the read is kept: 45 bases, read in frame from the first base. The receptor was isolated from a man in his late teens or twenties who had mild COVID-19 (a few samples of this study predate the infection). The sample titles of this study are shuffled in the database, so cell type and time point are left out; the donor was told from shared clones. The source material was PBMCs or a T cell subset sorted from them (not recorded which). The chain links TRBV7-8 with TRBJ2-2; 8 central nucleotides agree with TRBD1. The nucleotide sequence is given as TGTGCCAGCACCATACAGGGGGCGAACACCGGGGAGCTGTTTTTT. Translation gives CASTIQGANTGELFF.